A single sample gave rise to the 15 T cell receptor beta chains below, sequenced in a study of shared clonotypes between healthy human individuals (dated by TCRdb to 2020 to 2021). Libraries were prepared through the immunoSEQ multiplex PCR assay. The clones in this table, taken by TCRdb from immuneACCESS, are in-frame only. Not every clone is retained; where verified, under half of the shortfall comes from an unresolved V gene, and the cause of the rest is unknown. The sample has under 2,500,000 clones on record, about 94% of them singletons. The top ten constitute about 0.13% of the sample. Sequenced input: naive CD4+ T cells sorted from blood. The cell subset or site label on this specimen signifies: CD45RA+ positively selected. Receptor source: a man between 18 and 29 years old in good health.

The V gene is TRBV7-2, the J gene TRBJ1-1, with D unresolved. This CDR3 has 13 amino acids. Looked up from germline, CDR1 is SGHTA and CDR2 is FQGNSA. V lost 8 bases and J lost 5, with 15 bases in between. The CDR3 loop is CASGSSTGTEAFF. As DNA, the CDR3 is TGTGCCAGCGGCTCCTCTACGGGGACTGAAGCTTTCTTT.

J is TRBJ2-5 and V is TRBV5-6; 9 positions match TRBD1. The junction had 6 bases not matched to a gene; V was cut back by 3 bases and J by 3 bases. The CDR3 totals 15 residues. Per the germline V gene, CDR1 is SGHDT and CDR2 is YYEEEE. As DNA, the CDR3 is TGTGCCAGCAGCTCAGGACAGGGGTTTAAAGAGACCCAGTACTTC. It yields the protein CASSSGQGFKETQYF. Together with reference TRBV5-6 and TRBJ2-5, the CDR3 gives the full variable domain: DAGVTQSPTHLIKTRGQQVTLRCSPKSGHDTVSWYQQALGQGPQFIFQYYEEEERQRGNFPDRFSGHQFPNYSSELNVNALLLGDSALYLCASSSGQGFKETQYFGPGTRLLVL.

This rearrangement joins TRBV27 to TRBJ2-2; no reliable D call. Germline V gene data show CDR1 as MNHEY and CDR2 as SMNVEV (reference sequence). Trimming pared 6 bases from V and 4 bases from J, leaving 21 bases between. This CDR3 contains 17 residues. The CDR3 coding sequence is TGTGCCAGCAGCTATTCCGTCACGTACGTCGGCACCGGGGAGCTGTTTTTT. Amino acids: CASSYSVTYVGTGELFF.

The rearrangement links TRBV25-1 to TRBJ1-2; the match to TRBD1 covers 9 bases. Germline V CDR1 and CDR2: MGHDK, SYGVNS. This CDR3 has 16 amino acids. The ends lost 6 bases at V and 5 bases at J; junction bases unmatched: 13. CDR3 residues: CASSTGGAWSSYGYTF. DNA of the CDR3: TGTGCCAGCAGCACAGGGGGCGCGTGGAGTAGTTATGGCTACACCTTC.

The chain joins TRBV5-1 to TRBJ2-2, with a tentative D call TRBD2 (5 bases). The CDR3 extends over 14 amino acids. Between the trimmed V and J ends, which lost 0 bases and 8 bases, there was a span of 11 bases. The germline CDR1 and CDR2 sequences are SGHRS and YFSETQ. CDR3 in DNA: TGCGCCAGCAGCTTGGTTTCGGGGTCTGGGGAGCTGTTTTTT. This translates into CASSLVSGSGELFF. The variable domain in full, completed from reference TRBV5-1 and TRBJ2-2, reads KAGVTQTPRYLIKTRGQQVTLSCSPISGHRSVSWYQQTPGQGLQFLFEYFSETQRNKGNFPGRFSGRQFSNSRSEMNVSTLELGDSALYLCASSLVSGSGELFFGEGSRLTVL.

The chain joins TRBV12-5 to TRBJ2-7; TRBD1 or TRBD2 may be the D gene (6 bases each). The CDR3 runs 15 residues. Germline V gene data show CDR1 as LGHNT and CDR2 as FRNRAP. The V end was cut by 1 base, the J end by 5 bases, with 15 bases between. The CDR3 loop is CASGLEGGEIHEQYF. DNA of the CDR3: TGTGCTAGTGGTTTGGAGGGGGGAGAAATCCACGAGCAGTACTTC.

The chain couples TRBV5-1 to TRBJ2-1; D unresolved. The CDR3 has 13 residues. Trimming left V 4 bases short and J 4 bases short, with 9 bases between. Germline V gene data show CDR1 as SGHRS and CDR2 as YFSETQ. CDR3 protein: CASSPNGYNEQFF. In DNA form, the CDR3 reads TGCGCCAGCAGCCCAAATGGGTACAATGAGCAGTTCTTC. Using reference TRBV5-1 and TRBJ2-1 for the parts outside the CDR3, the full variable domain is KAGVTQTPRYLIKTRGQQVTLSCSPISGHRSVSWYQQTPGQGLQFLFEYFSETQRNKGNFPGRFSGRQFSNSRSEMNVSTLELGDSALYLCASSPNGYNEQFFGPGTRLTVL.

V gene TRBV7-2 combines with J gene TRBJ1-6; D not resolved. The germline CDR1 and CDR2 sequences are SGHTA and FQGNSA. The CDR3 covers 17 residues. V lost 4 bases and J 1 base, leaving 14 bases between the germline ends. The CDR3, as DNA: TGTGCCAGCAGCTATGTTCGTACCAAGTCCTATAATTCACCCCTCCACTTT. This sequence encodes CASSYVRTKSYNSPLHF.

This chain connects TRBV5-1 to TRBJ2-1; weak D call: TRBD1 (6 bases). The germline V gene has CDR1 SGHRS and CDR2 YFSETQ. V was clipped by 1 base and J by 9 bases, with 14 bases between them. This CDR3 is 14 amino acids long. CDR3: CASSLNRAWGEQFF. Written as DNA, the CDR3 is TGCGCCAGCAGCTTGAACAGGGCCTGGGGTGAGCAGTTCTTC.

The chain joins TRBV30 to TRBJ1-3, with D maybe TRBD1 (6 bases). Trimming shortened V by 3 bases and J by 4 bases, and 13 bases separated the two germline ends. CDR1 and CDR2 (germline): GTSNPN, SVGIG (reference sequence). The CDR3 length is 14 residues. CDR3 residues: CAWRNRVAGNTIYF. The CDR3, as DNA: TGTGCCTGGAGAAACAGGGTCGCGGGAAACACCATATATTTT.

V usage is TRBV5-4 and J usage is TRBJ1-2; 9 bases match TRBD1. Germline CDR1 SGHNT, CDR2 YYREEE (reference sequence). V gave up 4 bases and J gave up 7 bases; unmatched junction bases: 11. The CDR3 contains 15 residues. This CDR3 reads CASSPRDREVRGYTF. Here the CDR3 DNA reads TGTGCCAGCAGCCCCCGGGACAGGGAGGTCCGTGGCTACACCTTC.

The chain joins TRBV5-1 to TRBJ2-2, with no clear D. Germline V gene lookup returns CDR1 SGHRS and CDR2 YFSETQ. The ends were cut back, 2 bases at V and 5 bases at J, with 7 bases in the middle. The CDR3 length is 13 residues. CDR3 coding DNA: TGCGCCAGCAGCTTTGTCTTAACCGGGGAGCTGTTTTTT. Its protein is CASSFVLTGELFF.

In this sample, this clone turned up once. The V and J genes are TRBV19 and TRBJ2-3, with 9 bases fitting TRBD2. This CDR3 is 15 amino acids long. After removal of 10 bases from V and 1 base from J, the junction contained 9 bases not matched to a gene. The germline CDR1 and CDR2 sequences are LNHDA and SQIVND (reference sequence). The CDR3 loop is CATTKKREGTDTQYF. CDR3 nucleotide sequence: TGTGCCACCACGAAAAAGCGGGAGGGCACAGATACGCAGTATTTT.

This chain connects TRBV2 to TRBJ1-1, with a tentative D call TRBD1 (5 bases). Trimming shortened V by 9 bases and J by 8 bases, and 16 bases separated the two germline ends. This CDR3 contains 12 residues. CDR1 and CDR2 (germline): SNHLY, FYNNEI. CDR3: CASTAAGIEAFF. The CDR3, as DNA: TGTGCCAGTACTGCAGCAGGGATAGAAGCTTTCTTT.

CDR3 coding DNA: TGTGCCAGCAGCTTCGATTCGGCACGGAGGGCCGGGGAGCTGTTTTTT. Its protein is CASSFDSARRAGELFF. The V call is TRBV5-8, the J call TRBJ2-2; D may be TRBD2 (6 bases). Trimming left V 2 bases short and J 6 bases short, with 17 bases between. In germline, CDR1 is SGHTS, CDR2 YDEGEE. The CDR3 is 16 amino acids.